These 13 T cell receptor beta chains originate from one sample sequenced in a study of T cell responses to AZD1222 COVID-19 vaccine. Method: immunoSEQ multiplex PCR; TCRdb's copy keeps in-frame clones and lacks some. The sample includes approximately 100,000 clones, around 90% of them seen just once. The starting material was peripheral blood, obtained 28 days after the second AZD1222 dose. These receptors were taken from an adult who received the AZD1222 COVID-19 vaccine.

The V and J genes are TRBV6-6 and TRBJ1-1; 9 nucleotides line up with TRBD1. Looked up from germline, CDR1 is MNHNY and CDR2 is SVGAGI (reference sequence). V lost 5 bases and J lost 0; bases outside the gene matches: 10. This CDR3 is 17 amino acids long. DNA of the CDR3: TGTGCCAGCAGTCAGGACAGGGGAGGATCGTTGAACACTGAAGCTTTCTTT. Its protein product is CASSQDRGGSLNTEAFF.

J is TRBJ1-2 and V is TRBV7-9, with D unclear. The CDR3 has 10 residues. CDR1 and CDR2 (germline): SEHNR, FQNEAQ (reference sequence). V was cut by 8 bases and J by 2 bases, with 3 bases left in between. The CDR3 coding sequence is TGTGCCAGCCACAACTATGGCTACACCTTC. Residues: CASHNYGYTF.

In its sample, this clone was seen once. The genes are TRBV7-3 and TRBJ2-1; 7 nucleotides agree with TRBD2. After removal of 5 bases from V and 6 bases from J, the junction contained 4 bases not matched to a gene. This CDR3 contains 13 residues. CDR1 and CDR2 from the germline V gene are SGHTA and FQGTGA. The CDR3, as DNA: TGTGCCAGCAGCCGAACTAGCGTCAATGAGCAGTTCTTC. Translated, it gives CASSRTSVNEQFF.

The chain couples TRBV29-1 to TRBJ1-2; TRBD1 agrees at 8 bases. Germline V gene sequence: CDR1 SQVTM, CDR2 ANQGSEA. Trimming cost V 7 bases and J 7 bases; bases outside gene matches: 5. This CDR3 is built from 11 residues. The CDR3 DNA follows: TGCAGCGCTGGACAGGGTTCTGGCTACACCTTC. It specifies CSAGQGSGYTF.

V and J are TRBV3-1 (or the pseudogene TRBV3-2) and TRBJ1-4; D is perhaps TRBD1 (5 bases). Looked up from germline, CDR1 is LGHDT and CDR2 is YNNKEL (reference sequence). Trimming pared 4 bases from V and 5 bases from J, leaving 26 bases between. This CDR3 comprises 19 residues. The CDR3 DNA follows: TGTGCCAGCAGCCGGGGAGGTTCCGGGGCGTTCTACGGGAATGAAAAACTGTTTTTT. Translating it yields CASSRGGSGAFYGNEKLFF.

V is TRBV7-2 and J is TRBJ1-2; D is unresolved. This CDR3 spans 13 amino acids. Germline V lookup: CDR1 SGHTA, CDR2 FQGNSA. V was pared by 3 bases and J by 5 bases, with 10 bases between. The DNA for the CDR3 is TGTGCCAGCAGCTTTGGACTGAAATATGGCTACACCTTC. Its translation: CASSFGLKYGYTF. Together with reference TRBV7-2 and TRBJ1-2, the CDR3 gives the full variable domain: GAGVSQSPSNKVTEKGKDVELRCDPISGHTALYWYRQSLGQGLEFLIYFQGNSAPDKSGLPSDRFSAERTGGSVSTLTIQRTQQEDSAVYLCASSFGLKYGYTFGSGTRLTVV.

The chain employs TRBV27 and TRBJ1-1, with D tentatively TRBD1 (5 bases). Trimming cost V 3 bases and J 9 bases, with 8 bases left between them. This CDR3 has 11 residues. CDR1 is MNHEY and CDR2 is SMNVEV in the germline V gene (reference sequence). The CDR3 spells CASSFGQKAFF. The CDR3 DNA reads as TGTGCCAGCAGTTTTGGACAAAAAGCTTTCTTT.

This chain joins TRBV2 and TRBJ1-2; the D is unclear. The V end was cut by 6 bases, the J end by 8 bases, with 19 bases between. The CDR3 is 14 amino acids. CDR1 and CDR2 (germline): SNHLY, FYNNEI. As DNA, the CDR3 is TGTGCCAGCAGCCAGGAACGTGCAGTATTCGGCTACACCTTC. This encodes CASSQERAVFGYTF.

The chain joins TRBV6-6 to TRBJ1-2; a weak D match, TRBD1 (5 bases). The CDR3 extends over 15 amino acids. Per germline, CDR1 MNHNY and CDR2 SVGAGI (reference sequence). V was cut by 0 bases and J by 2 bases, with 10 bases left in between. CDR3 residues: CASSYSAGANYGYTF. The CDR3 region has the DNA TGTGCCAGCAGTTACTCGGCTGGGGCGAACTATGGCTACACCTTC.

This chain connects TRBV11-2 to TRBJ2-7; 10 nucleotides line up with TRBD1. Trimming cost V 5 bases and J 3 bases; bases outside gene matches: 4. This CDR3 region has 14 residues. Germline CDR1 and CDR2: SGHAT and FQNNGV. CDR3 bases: TGTGCCAGCAGCGACAGGGGGCTGCTCTACGAGCAGTACTTC. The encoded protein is CASSDRGLLYEQYF.

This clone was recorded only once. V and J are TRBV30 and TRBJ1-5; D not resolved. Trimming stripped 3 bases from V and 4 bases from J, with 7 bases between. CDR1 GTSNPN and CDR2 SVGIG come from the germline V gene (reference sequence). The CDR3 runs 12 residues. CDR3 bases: TGTGCCTGGAGAGCGGGGAATCAGCCCCAGCATTTT. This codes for CAWRAGNQPQHF.

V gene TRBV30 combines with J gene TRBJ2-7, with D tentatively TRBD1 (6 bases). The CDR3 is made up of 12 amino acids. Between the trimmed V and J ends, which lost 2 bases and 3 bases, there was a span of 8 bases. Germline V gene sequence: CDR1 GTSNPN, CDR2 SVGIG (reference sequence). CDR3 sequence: CAWSQQGYEQYF. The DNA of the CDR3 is TGTGCCTGGAGTCAACAGGGCTACGAGCAGTACTTC.

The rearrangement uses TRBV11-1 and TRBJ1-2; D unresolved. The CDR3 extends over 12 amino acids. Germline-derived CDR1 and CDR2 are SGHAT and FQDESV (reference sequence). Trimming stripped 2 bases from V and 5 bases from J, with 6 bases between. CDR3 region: CASSLRGYGYTF. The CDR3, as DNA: TGTGCCAGCAGCTTAAGAGGGTATGGCTACACCTTC.